This T cell receptor (beta chain) was captured by sequencing in a study of blood T cells in healthy people across ages. Points from the study as a whole: Age showed a roughly linear inverse relationship with TCR beta diversity per million T cells. Researchers report that TCR beta diversity correlated strongly with naive T cell percentage.

This clonotype was counted a few times. Its cognate antigen is unknown. For the second PCR, which ran for roughly 6 to 11 cycles, a sample-barcoded 5' primer and a J-beta primer mix were used. From each sample, at least 2.5 million paired-end reads containing CDR3 were obtained. In TCRdb, the 5' RACE reads were re-called with MiXCR into one record per CDR3 protein. The table includes hundreds of thousands of distinct CDR3 sequences, around 48% detected once. The CDR3 covers 17 residues. The V gene's germline CDR1 is SGHRS and CDR2 YFSETQ. The TCR was taken from a young man in good health. The rearrangement uses TRBV5-1 and TRBJ2-1; 11 positions agree with TRBD2. TRBJ2-7 matches the DNA end more closely, so the J call is doubtful. The specimen was blood. DNA for the CDR3: TGCGCCAGCAGCGTAGATAGCGGGGGGGACTCCTACAATGAGCAGTACTTC. Translated, it gives CASSVDSGGDSYNEQYF.